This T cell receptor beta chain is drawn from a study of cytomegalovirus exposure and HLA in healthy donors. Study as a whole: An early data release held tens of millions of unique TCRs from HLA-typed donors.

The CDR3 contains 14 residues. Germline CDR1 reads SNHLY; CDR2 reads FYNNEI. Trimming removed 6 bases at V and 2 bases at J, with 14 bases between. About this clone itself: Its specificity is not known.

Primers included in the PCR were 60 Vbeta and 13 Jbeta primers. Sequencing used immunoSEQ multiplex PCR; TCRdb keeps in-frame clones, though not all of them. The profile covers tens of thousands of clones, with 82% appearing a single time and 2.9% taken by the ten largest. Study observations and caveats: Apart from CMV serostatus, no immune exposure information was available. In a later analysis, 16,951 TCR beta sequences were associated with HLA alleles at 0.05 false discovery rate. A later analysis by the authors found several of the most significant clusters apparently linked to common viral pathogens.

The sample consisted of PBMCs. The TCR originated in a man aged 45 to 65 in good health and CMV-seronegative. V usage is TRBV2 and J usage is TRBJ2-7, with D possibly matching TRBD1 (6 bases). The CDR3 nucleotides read TGTGCCAGCAGGGGGGACATCGGGCCCTACGAGCAGTACTTC. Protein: CASRGDIGPYEQYF.